The 30 T cell receptor beta chains presented below share a single source sample, sequenced in a study of shared clonotypes between healthy human individuals. Assay used: immunoSEQ multiplex PCR; TCRdb lists only in-frame clones, some missing. The data show 2,500,000 or so clones, about nine tenths seen once. The sample was naive CD4+ T cells from PBMCs. Subset noted: CD45RA+ positively selected. These receptors were collected from a man between 18 and 35 years old in good health. Some clones in this sample may be carry-over from other donors' samples.

In this sample, this clone turned up once. V and J are TRBV4-1 and TRBJ1-5, with 12 bases aligning to TRBD1. Germline V gives CDR1 MGHRA, CDR2 YSYEKL. The V and J ends lost 3 bases and 6 bases, in that order; junction bases with no gene match: 12. This CDR3 has 18 amino acids. The CDR3 sequence is CASSQDGTGGGFGQPQHF. The CDR3 region has the DNA TGCGCCAGCAGCCAGGACGGGACAGGGGGCGGGTTTGGTCAGCCCCAGCATTTT.

V usage is TRBV19 and J usage is TRBJ1-2; D ambiguous. Trimming shortened V by 6 bases and J by 8 bases, and 13 bases separated the two germline ends. Germline CDR1 is LNHDA and CDR2 is SQIVND (reference sequence). The CDR3 is 12 amino acids. The CDR3 sequence: CASSILLGGYTF. In nucleotides, the CDR3 is TGTGCCAGTAGCATCCTCTTGGGCGGCTACACCTTC.

This clone was detected only a few times. The chain links TRBV28 to TRBJ1-1, with D possibly matching TRBD1 (6 bases). Between the trimmed V and J ends, which lost 9 bases and 9 bases, there was a span of 14 bases. Germline CDR1 is MDHEN and CDR2 is SYDVKM. This CDR3 is built from 11 residues. The CDR3 reads CASEGGSKAFF. The CDR3 nucleotides are TGTGCCAGTGAAGGGGGGTCAAAAGCTTTCTTT.

The rearrangement links TRBV4-3 to TRBJ2-7; tentatively, D is TRBD2 (5 bases). V was cut by 4 bases and J by 1 base, with 14 bases left in between. Germline CDR1 and CDR2: LGHNA and YSLEER. The CDR3 has 15 amino acids. The CDR3 DNA follows: TGCGCCAGCAGCCTTGAACGGACGGGATCCTACGAGCAGTACTTC. This encodes CASSLERTGSYEQYF.

This chain links TRBV4-2 with TRBJ2-5; 8 bases are a match to TRBD2. This CDR3 has 15 residues. Trimming at V came to 4 bases and at J to 4 bases, leaving 8 bases not matched to a gene. CDR1 is LGHNA, CDR2 YNFKEQ, per germline. CDR3 in DNA: TGTGCCAGCAGCCTCCCCGGGGGGGGGCGAGAGACCCAGTACTTC. This codes for CASSLPGGGRETQYF.

The chain joins TRBV9 to TRBJ1-1; D is unresolved. The length of the CDR3 is 15 residues. The germline V gene encodes CDR1 SGDLS and CDR2 YYNGEE. V was trimmed by 2 bases and J by 1 base, leaving 12 bases between them. The CDR3 region has the DNA TGTGCCAGCAGCGTCGGAGAGCGCCCGAACACTGAAGCTTTCTTT. This gives the protein CASSVGERPNTEAFF.

This clone was seen more than once but under ten times. The V call is TRBV14, the J call TRBJ1-2; D might be TRBD1 (6 bases). The CDR3 is 15 amino acids. V shed 4 bases and J shed 5 bases, with 17 bases lying between them. Germline-derived CDR1 and CDR2 are SGHDN and FVKESK. This chain's CDR3 is CASSPVTSGTYGYTF. Written as DNA, the CDR3 is TGTGCCAGCAGCCCAGTCACGAGCGGGACATATGGCTACACCTTC.

Concerning this clone: The identical CDR3 is also encoded by other nucleotide sequences in the sample. J is TRBJ2-1 and V is TRBV5-1, with 8 bases that match TRBD2. Trimming cost V 0 bases and J 4 bases; bases outside gene matches: 0. CDR1 and CDR2 (germline): SGHRS, YFSETQ. The CDR3 is made up of 14 amino acids. CDR3 coding DNA: TGCGCCAGCAGCTTGGCTAGCGGGTACAATGAGCAGTTCTTC. This translates into CASSLASGYNEQFF.

The count of this clone is one. This CDR3 is CASSSSRTYNEQFF. CDR3 nucleotide sequence: TGTGCCAGTTCCAGCAGTCGGACCTACAATGAGCAGTTCTTC. The chain is built from TRBV19 and TRBJ2-1; D is undetermined. The CDR3 length is 14 residues. Trimming left V 8 bases short and J 2 bases short, with 13 bases between. The germline gives CDR1 LNHDA, CDR2 SQIVND (reference sequence).

V usage is TRBV5-8 and J usage is TRBJ2-1; 11 bases map to TRBD2. Per the germline V gene, CDR1 is SGHTS and CDR2 is YDEGEE. V lost 7 bases to trimming and J lost 7 bases; unmatched junction nucleotides: 7. The length of the CDR3 is 14 residues. CDR3 region: CASRLAGGVNEQFF. CDR3 coding DNA: TGTGCCAGCCGGCTAGCGGGAGGTGTAAATGAGCAGTTCTTC. Combining the CDR3 with reference TRBV5-8 and TRBJ2-1 gives the whole variable domain EAGVTQSPTHLIKTRGQQATLRCSPISGHTSVYWYQQALGLGLQFLLWYDEGEERNRGNFPPRFSGRQFPNYSSELNVNALELEDSALYLCASRLAGGVNEQFFGPGTRLTVL.

Regarding this clone: Other DNA sequences in this sample translate to the same CDR3. As DNA, the CDR3 is TGTGCCACCAGCAGAGGGACTAGCGCGTCCTACGAGCAGTACTTC. This sequence encodes CATSRGTSASYEQYF. The J gene is TRBJ2-7, the V gene TRBV15; TRBD2 matches 9 bases. This CDR3 is built from 15 residues. Germline CDR1 and CDR2: LNHNV and YYDKDF (reference sequence). V shed 1 base, J shed 1 base, and the junction held 2 bases outside the gene matches.

This clone was recorded only once. The chain has TRBV28 and TRBJ2-3; D ambiguous. V lost 10 bases, J lost 0 bases, and 17 bases lay in between. The germline V gene has CDR1 MDHEN and CDR2 SYDVKM. The CDR3 extends over 15 amino acids. CDR3 coding DNA: TGTGCCACGTCCGCGGTACGTTCTAGCACAGATACGCAGTATTTT. It translates to CATSAVRSSTDTQYF.

About this clone: Other nucleotide sequences in the sample specify the same CDR3. This rearrangement joins TRBV7-9 to TRBJ2-1, with 7 bases fitting TRBD2. V lost 3 bases, J lost 1 base, and 3 bases stayed unmatched. The CDR3 contains 15 residues. From germline, CDR1 is SEHNR and CDR2 FQNEAQ (reference sequence). CDR3 residues: CASSLGAGSYNEQFF. The CDR3, as DNA: TGTGCCAGCAGCTTGGGAGCGGGATCCTACAATGAGCAGTTCTTC.

This chain joins TRBV30 and TRBJ2-3; 9 nucleotides align to TRBD1. V trimming: 3 bases; J trimming: 3 bases; junction bases outside the gene matches: 13. The CDR3 sequence is 17 residues long. Germline lookup yields CDR1 GTSNPN and CDR2 SVGIG (reference sequence). The CDR3 DNA is TGTGCCTGGAGCCGTCCCGGGACAGGGTTCGAAACAGATACGCAGTATTTT. This gives the protein CAWSRPGTGFETDTQYF.

The chain is built from TRBV5-1 and TRBJ2-3; 10 bases agree with TRBD2. V was clipped by 0 bases and J by 5 bases; unmatched bases: 3. The CDR3 runs 15 residues. Germline V lookup: CDR1 SGHRS, CDR2 YFSETQ. The CDR3: CASSLVRTSGDTQYF. The CDR3 nucleotides read TGCGCCAGCAGCTTGGTTCGGACTAGCGGAGATACGCAGTATTTT. The full variable domain, its missing parts supplied by reference TRBV5-1 and TRBJ2-3, is KAGVTQTPRYLIKTRGQQVTLSCSPISGHRSVSWYQQTPGQGLQFLFEYFSETQRNKGNFPGRFSGRQFSNSRSEMNVSTLELGDSALYLCASSLVRTSGDTQYFGPGTRLTVL.

This clone occurred once. This chain connects TRBV5-6 to TRBJ1-6, with 7 bases that match TRBD1. The CDR3 is made up of 15 amino acids. In germline, CDR1 is SGHDT, CDR2 YYEEEE. With 6 bases clipped from V and 11 bases from J, the junction kept 14 bases outside the gene matches. The CDR3 spells CASTTSQGGTTPLHF. The DNA for the CDR3 is TGTGCCAGCACCACAAGTCAAGGGGGCACGACACCCCTCCACTTT. Full variable domain (outside the CDR3, taken from reference TRBV5-6 and TRBJ1-6): DAGVTQSPTHLIKTRGQQVTLRCSPKSGHDTVSWYQQALGQGPQFIFQYYEEEERQRGNFPDRFSGHQFPNYSSELNVNALLLGDSALYLCASTTSQGGTTPLHFGNGTRLTVT.

The chain couples TRBV10-2 to TRBJ1-2, with no clear D. V was trimmed by 3 bases and J by 3 bases, leaving 11 bases between them. This CDR3 is 14 amino acids long. Germline V lookup: CDR1 WSHSY, CDR2 SAAADI. The CDR3 coding sequence is TGCGCCAGCAGTGAAGGTTTCTTGGACTATGGCTACACCTTC. Protein product: CASSEGFLDYGYTF.

J is TRBJ1-2 and V is TRBV28, with 10 bases fitting TRBD1. The CDR3 is 14 residues long. Germline loops: CDR1 MDHEN, CDR2 SYDVKM. Unmatched junction bases numbered 9, after V lost 7 bases and J lost 7 bases. The CDR3 loop is CASTSPGQGSGYTF. The CDR3 coding sequence is TGTGCCAGCACCTCTCCGGGACAGGGGAGTGGCTACACCTTC.

The V call is TRBV6-1, the J call TRBJ1-1; no clear D. This CDR3 spans 13 amino acids. The germline gives CDR1 MNHNS, CDR2 SASEGT. V gave up 4 bases and J gave up 0 bases, with 6 bases separating them. For the CDR3, the DNA is TGTGCCAGCAGTGGCCGGATGAACACTGAAGCTTTCTTT. It codes for CASSGRMNTEAFF.

The rearrangement joins TRBV5-5 to TRBJ1-1; D unclear. The CDR3 consists of 14 residues. V shed 7 bases and J shed 1 base, with 14 bases lying between them. Per the germline V gene, CDR1 is SGHKS and CDR2 is YYEKEE (reference sequence). CDR3 coding DNA: TGTGCCAGCTACCCTATCATCCAGAACACTGAAGCTTTCTTT. It codes for CASYPIIQNTEAFF.

This chain joins TRBV28 and TRBJ2-7; 7 bases are shared with TRBD1. Germline loops: CDR1 MDHEN, CDR2 SYDVKM. Germline trimming cut 3 bases from V and 6 bases from J; bases unmatched to any gene: 8. The CDR3 contains 14 residues. The CDR3 is CASSLGTARPEQYF. CDR3 bases: TGTGCCAGCAGTTTGGGGACAGCTAGGCCCGAGCAGTACTTC.

The chain links TRBV9 to TRBJ2-3, with D maybe TRBD2 (5 bases). V dropped 1 base and J dropped 1 base, with 7 bases sitting between them. From germline, CDR1 is SGDLS and CDR2 YYNGEE. This CDR3 spans 14 amino acids. The CDR3 reads CASSVLRGTDTQYF. DNA for the CDR3: TGTGCCAGCAGCGTACTGCGGGGCACAGATACGCAGTATTTT.

The CDR3 DNA reads as TGTGCCAGCAGTCCGTACAGGGCCGGGGCCACTGAAGCTTTCTTT. The encoded protein is CASSPYRAGATEAFF. The chain has TRBV27 and TRBJ1-1; D possibly corresponds to TRBD1 (6 bases). CDR1 MNHEY and CDR2 SMNVEV come from the germline V gene (reference sequence). The CDR3 loop spans 15 amino acids. The ends were cut back, 5 bases at V and 4 bases at J, with 17 bases in the middle.

This rearrangement joins TRBV5-8 to TRBJ2-7, with TRBD2 matching over 9 bases. Germline V lookup: CDR1 SGHTS, CDR2 YDEGEE. J gave up 10 bases and V 2 bases, and 4 bases lay outside the gene matches. This CDR3 has 12 amino acids. The CDR3 DNA reads TGTGCCAGCAGCTTATATAGCGGGGGTCAGTACTTC. It codes for CASSLYSGGQYF. The whole variable domain, filled in from reference TRBV5-8 and TRBJ2-7, reads EAGVTQSPTHLIKTRGQQATLRCSPISGHTSVYWYQQALGLGLQFLLWYDEGEERNRGNFPPRFSGRQFPNYSSELNVNALELEDSALYLCASSLYSGGQYFGPGTRLTVT.

The gene calls are TRBV7-8 and TRBJ1-1; possibly TRBD1 for D (5 bases). The CDR3 spans 14 residues. The germline V gene has CDR1 SGHVS and CDR2 FQNEAQ. Trimming shortened V by 4 bases and J by 0 bases, and 9 bases separated the two germline ends. This CDR3 is CASSSRAMNTEAFF. DNA of the CDR3: TGTGCCAGCAGCTCCAGGGCCATGAACACTGAAGCTTTCTTT. Full variable domain (missing parts from reference TRBV7-8 and TRBJ1-1): GAGVSQSPRYKVAKRGQDVALRCDPISGHVSLFWYQQALGQGPEFLTYFQNEAQLDKSGLPSDRFFAERPEGSVSTLKIQRTQQEDSAVYLCASSSRAMNTEAFFGQGTRLTVV.

This clone appeared a single time. V gene TRBV28 combines with J gene TRBJ2-7; no clear D gene. The CDR3 is made up of 13 amino acids. Germline V CDR1 and CDR2: MDHEN, SYDVKM. V was pared by 2 bases and J by 3 bases, with 8 bases between. The CDR3 bases are TGTGCCAGCAGTTTACGGCTCAGCTACGAGCAGTACTTC. Amino acid sequence: CASSLRLSYEQYF.

The table lists this clone with a count of one. Within the sample, other DNA sequences also encode this same CDR3. The chain joins TRBV5-1 to TRBJ1-5; D remains ambiguous. Germline CDR1 SGHRS, CDR2 YFSETQ. This CDR3 has 13 residues. Trimming took 0 bases from V and 6 from J, leaving 7 bases between them. In nucleotides, the CDR3 is TGCGCCAGCAGCTTGGTCGTCGGTCAGCCCCAGCATTTT. Its protein is CASSLVVGQPQHF.

This chain joins TRBV10-2 and TRBJ2-7; TRBD2 might be the D (6 bases). Trimming removed 5 bases from V and 0 bases from J, with 11 bases in between. This CDR3 comprises 14 residues. Germline CDR1 WSHSY, CDR2 SAAADI. In DNA, the CDR3 is TGCGCCAGCAGTCGTAGCGGCAACTCCTACGAGCAGTACTTC. Amino acids: CASSRSGNSYEQYF.

The chain uses TRBV5-1 and TRBJ2-7; 16 bases align to TRBD2. This CDR3 contains 17 residues. Germline values: CDR1 SGHRS, CDR2 YFSETQ. After removal of 3 bases from V and 5 bases from J, the junction contained 8 bases not matched to a gene. The CDR3 protein is CASSSLPGLAGGDEQYF. CDR3 DNA: TGCGCCAGCAGCTCGCTACCGGGACTAGCGGGAGGGGACGAGCAGTACTTC.

Concerning this clone: The identical CDR3 is also encoded by other nucleotide sequences in the sample. This sequence joins TRBV2 and TRBJ2-5; D may match TRBD1 or TRBD2 (5 bases each). This CDR3 contains 13 residues. V gave up 4 bases and J gave up 5 bases, with 11 bases separating them. Germline V CDR1 and CDR2: SNHLY, FYNNEI. In DNA, the CDR3 is TGTGCCAGCAGTGGAAGGGGACGGGAGACCCAGTACTTC. Residues: CASSGRGRETQYF.